A selection of T cell receptor beta chains follows, all from one sample in a study of blood T cell repertoires in COVID-19. Data came from immunoSEQ multiplex PCR; TCRdb stores just in-frame clones and leaves some out. The table shows approximately 26,000 clones, with 87% occurring only once. Sequenced input: peripheral blood. These receptors were taken from a human donor in a cohort sampled during active COVID-19. The donor label of this sample is uncertain. Each CDR3 is given with its conserved first and last residue. A D gene is named only where the DNA matches it firmly. Where a row states a size, it is once, few, many or the class of an expanded clone; other rows omit it.

J	size	V	D	CDR3	DNA
TRBJ2-3	.	TRBV10-2	TRBD2	CASREPGLMDTQYF	TGCGCCAGCAGGGAACCGGGACTAATGGATACGCAGTATTTT
TRBJ2-7	.	TRBV6-2/TRBV6-3	TRBD2	CASSPSRVAGYEQYF	TGTGCCAGCAGTCCCTCCCGGGTAGCGGGGTACGAGCAGTACTTC
TRBJ2-5	.	TRBV7-3	TRBD2	CASSLTLAGGRTQETQYF	TGTGCCAGCAGCTTAACACTAGCGGGGGGTCGGACCCAAGAGACCCAGTACTTC
TRBJ2-2	.	TRBV4-1	.	CASSHLGELFF	TGCGCCAGCAGCCACCTAGGGGAGCTGTTTTTT
TRBJ2-2	once	TRBV5-1	TRBD2	CASSSDSGGARTGELFF	TGCGCCAGCAGCTCAGATAGCGGGGGGGCGAGAACCGGGGAGCTGTTTTTT
TRBJ1-6	few	TRBV9	TRBD1	CASSVSWDSLSPLHF	TGTGCCAGCAGCGTGAGCTGGGACAGCCTTTCACCCCTCCACTTT
TRBJ1-1	.	TRBV3-1/TRBV3-2	.	CASQGRKNTEAFF	TGTGCCAGTCAGGGCAGGAAGAACACTGAAGCTTTCTTT
TRBJ2-3	.	TRBV6-5	.	CASSYSSSSDTQYF	TGTGCCAGCAGTTACTCGTCTAGCTCAGATACGCAGTATTTT
TRBJ1-1	.	TRBV4-3	.	CASSQDYPGAAFF	TGCGCCAGCAGCCAAGATTACCCAGGGGCTGCTTTCTTT
TRBJ2-7	.	TRBV10-3	.	CAIRTGGSYEQYF	TGTGCCATCAGGACAGGAGGCTCCTACGAGCAGTACTTC
TRBJ1-1	.	TRBV6-5	.	CASRIDWRTEAFF	TGTGCCAGCAGAATTGACTGGAGGACTGAAGCTTTCTTT
TRBJ1-5	.	TRBV6-5	TRBD1	CASSSHRGQRPQHF	TGTGCCAGCAGTTCCCACAGGGGGCAGAGGCCCCAGCATTTT
TRBJ2-3	.	TRBV27	.	CASSPQGLSHTQYF	TGTGCCAGCAGTCCCCAGGGACTTTCACATACGCAGTATTTT
TRBJ1-1	.	TRBV7-2	.	CASSLVSGIEAFF	TGTGCCAGCAGCTTAGTAAGCGGGATTGAAGCTTTCTTT